Here is one TCR beta chain with its context. Its matching antigen is unknown. Germline assignment: CDR1 MNHEY and CDR2 SMNVEV (reference sequence). This CDR3 has 13 amino acids. V dropped 2 bases and J dropped 5 bases, with 9 bases sitting between them. Time point: newly diagnosed GD, antithyroid drugs for less than 3 months. From RNA extracted from PBMCs, the TCR library was made. Graves' disease diagnosis used American Thyroid Association guidelines. Combining iRepertoire HTBI primers with Arm-PCR of CDR3 regions, the authors built TCR beta libraries. One entry per CDR3 protein results from TCRdb running MiXCR on the multiplex PCR reads. This table has some 600,000 distinct CDR3 sequences, about 16% appearing once. This sample was taken from a study of regulatory T cells in long-lasting Graves disease. Whole-study results and caveats: Gene preferences differed: TRBV28, TRBJ1-2, TRBJ2-5 in persistent cases.

These data also formed part of another study, on T cells in Graves' hyperthyroidism and ophthalmopathy.

The input for sequencing was peripheral blood mononuclear cells (PBMCs), taken at new diagnosis, from a patient treated with antithyroid drugs. The chain is built from TRBV27 and TRBJ1-1; D is unresolved. This receptor was obtained from a man aged 18 to 30 with Graves disease. As DNA, the CDR3 is TGTGCCAGCAGTTTAGGGGTGGAGACTGAAGCTTTCTTT. Its translation is CASSLGVETEAFF.